This T cell receptor beta chain was documented in a study of T cell responses to AZD1222 COVID-19 vaccine. General observations from the study: Without day 14 samples, only post-peak T cell repertoires were studied.

Assay: immunoSEQ multiplex PCR; the TCRdb copy retains only in-frame clones and omits some. The sample shows 120,000 to 150,000 clones, about 90% of them seen only once. A remark on this clone: Its target is not known.

Germline CDR1 reads SNHLY; CDR2 reads FYNNEI. CDR3 size: 15 residues. The ends were cut back, 6 bases at V and 1 base at J, with 15 bases in the middle. The source of this sequence is an adult in good health. The J gene is TRBJ1-1, the V gene TRBV2; D not resolved. Material: peripheral blood, obtained on day 0 of AZD1222 vaccination. The CDR3 nucleotides read TGTGCCAGCAGCGTGGGTGGCCTGGGGAACACTGAAGCTTTCTTT. It is translated as CASSVGGLGNTEAFF.